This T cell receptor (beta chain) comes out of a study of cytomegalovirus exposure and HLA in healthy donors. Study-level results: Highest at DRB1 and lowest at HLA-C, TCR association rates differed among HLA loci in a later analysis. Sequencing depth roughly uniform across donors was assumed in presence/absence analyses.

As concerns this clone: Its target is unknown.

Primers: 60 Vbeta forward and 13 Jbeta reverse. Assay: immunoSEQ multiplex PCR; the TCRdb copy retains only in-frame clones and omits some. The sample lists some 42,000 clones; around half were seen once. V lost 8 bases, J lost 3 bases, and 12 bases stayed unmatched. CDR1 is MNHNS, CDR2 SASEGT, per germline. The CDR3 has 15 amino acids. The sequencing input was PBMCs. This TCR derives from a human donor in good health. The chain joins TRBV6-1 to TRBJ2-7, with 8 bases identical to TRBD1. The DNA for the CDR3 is TGTGCCAGCGGAGGGGACAGGACTCCCAGCTACGAGCAGTACTTC. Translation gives CASGGDRTPSYEQYF.